Sequencing of this T cell receptor (beta chain) was carried out in a study of response to subunit inactivated influenza vaccine. The study's findings and limits: Few additional T cells are recruited per seasonal influenza vaccination, authors suggested.

TCRdb independently ran MiXCR on the RT-PCR reads; one entry per CDR3 protein. The sample consists of more than 550,000 distinct CDR3 sequences, approximately 12% of them appearing once. This clonotype was seen a handful of times. The antigen is not known. The TCR comes from a man in his forties or fifties who received an inactivated influenza vaccine. The sequencing here drew on PBMCs from blood, taken on the day of vaccination.

The CDR3 region has the DNA TGCAGTGCATTGACTAGCGGGGTGGCCGGGGAGCTGTTTTTT. Its translation is CSALTSGVAGELFF. This chain links TRBV20-1 with TRBJ2-2; TRBD2 agrees at 11 bases. The junction had 6 bases not matched to a gene; V was cut back by 6 bases and J by 6 bases. The CDR3 has 14 amino acids. Germline CDR1 DFQATT, CDR2 SNEGSKA (reference sequence).